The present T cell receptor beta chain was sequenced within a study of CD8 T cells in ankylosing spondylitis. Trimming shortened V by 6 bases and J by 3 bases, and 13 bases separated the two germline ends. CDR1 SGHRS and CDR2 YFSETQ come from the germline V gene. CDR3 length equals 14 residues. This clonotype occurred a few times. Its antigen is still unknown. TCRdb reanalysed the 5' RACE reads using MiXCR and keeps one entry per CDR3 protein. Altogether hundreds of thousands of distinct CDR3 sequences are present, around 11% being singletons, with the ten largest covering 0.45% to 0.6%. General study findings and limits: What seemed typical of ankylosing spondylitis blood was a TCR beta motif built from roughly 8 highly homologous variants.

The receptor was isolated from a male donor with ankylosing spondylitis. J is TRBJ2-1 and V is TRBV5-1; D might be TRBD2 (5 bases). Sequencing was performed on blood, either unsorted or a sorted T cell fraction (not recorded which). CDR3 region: CASTTRAGYNEQFF. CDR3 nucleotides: TGCGCCAGCACCACAAGGGCGGGCTACAATGAGCAGTTCTTC.